What follows is one TCR beta chain and its context. Germline CDR1 and CDR2: SGHRS and YFSETQ. The junction had 6 bases not matched to a gene; V was cut back by 4 bases and J by 2 bases. The CDR3 loop spans 15 amino acids. Profiled with immunoSEQ multiplex PCR; TCRdb holds only in-frame clones, not every one. The sample shows over 150,000 clones, roughly 85% of them seen only once. This specimen belongs to a study of blood T cell repertoires in COVID-19. The sample taken for sequencing was peripheral blood. This chain joins TRBV5-1 and TRBJ1-3, with 7 nucleotides matching TRBD1. This TCR was recovered from a woman of 80 years or more with active or convalescent COVID-19. The CDR3 region has the DNA TGCGCCAGCAGCCCCTTACAGGGGACTGGAAACACCATATATTTT. This translates into CASSPLQGTGNTIYF.